Following are 26 T cell receptor beta chains from one sample sequenced in a study of T cells in localized non-small cell lung cancer. Libraries were prepared by immunoSEQ multiplex PCR; TCRdb keeps only in-frame clonotypes and omits some of them. There are approximately 35,000 clones in the sample; about 90% occur only once, and under 6.5% lies in the top ten. This specimen was PBMCs, taken before any cancer treatment. Receptors originate from a man aged 40 to 69 with stage II lung adenocarcinoma.

The genes are TRBV4-1 and TRBJ1-1; D remains unclear. This CDR3 comprises 14 residues. Germline loops: CDR1 MGHRA, CDR2 YSYEKL. Trimming removed 2 bases from V and 0 bases from J, with 7 bases in between. CDR3 in amino acids: CASSQPQLNTEAFF. The CDR3 DNA is TGCGCCAGCAGCCAACCACAGCTGAACACTGAAGCTTTCTTT.

V is TRBV6-1 and J is TRBJ1-5; D is unclear. Deletions cut 6 bases from V and 3 bases from J, with 15 bases between. CDR3 size: 15 residues. Germline V gene sequence: CDR1 MNHNS, CDR2 SASEGT. The CDR3, as DNA: TGTGCCAGCAGAATGGAGGGAGTAGACAATCAGCCCCAGCATTTT. Translating it yields CASRMEGVDNQPQHF.

The rearrangement uses TRBV4-3 and TRBJ1-3; D ambiguous. The germline gives CDR1 LGHNA, CDR2 YSLEER. The CDR3 spans 15 residues. Trimming pared 0 bases from V and 0 bases from J, leaving 6 bases between. CDR3 region: CASSQEVGSGNTIYF. The DNA of the CDR3 is TGCGCCAGCAGCCAAGAGGTGGGCTCTGGAAACACCATATATTTT.

The chain links TRBV10-2 to TRBJ2-5; perhaps TRBD2 as D (6 bases). The CDR3 spans 15 residues. Germline CDR1 is WSHSY and CDR2 is SAAADI. V lost 3 bases and J lost 1, with 12 bases in between. The CDR3 sequence: CASSEPGAPQETQYF. CDR3 nucleotides: TGCGCCAGCAGTGAACCGGGAGCCCCCCAAGAGACCCAGTACTTC.

The V call is TRBV7-2, the J call TRBJ2-3; D uncertain. The CDR3 is made up of 11 amino acids. Trimming removed 0 bases at V and 7 bases at J, with 2 bases between. The germline CDR1 and CDR2 sequences are SGHTA and FQGNSA. Here the CDR3 reads CASSLANTQYF. The CDR3, as DNA: TGTGCCAGCAGCTTAGCAAATACGCAGTATTTT.

The chain combines TRBV23-1 with TRBJ2-3; no clear D gene. TRBV23-1 is placed among ORFs of uncertain function. The CDR3 is 16 residues long. Trimming took off 8 bases at V and 0 bases at J, with 18 bases between the two ends. CDR3 protein: CASRGRTSSSTDTQYF. The CDR3 DNA sequence: TGCGCCAGCCGTGGTAGGACGTCCTCTAGCACAGATACGCAGTATTTT.

The chain combines TRBV28 with TRBJ2-3; TRBD2 agrees at 8 bases. CDR3 size: 23 residues. Germline V CDR1 and CDR2: MDHEN, SYDVKM. V lost 11 bases, J lost 6 bases, and 40 bases stayed unmatched. This CDR3 is CASFSGGRIPSAPRYPVADTQYF. Written as DNA, the CDR3 is TGTGCCTCCTTCTCGGGGGGGCGCATCCCAAGCGCTCCAAGATACCCGGTAGCCGATACGCAGTATTTT.

The V gene is TRBV19, the J gene TRBJ1-2; D unresolved. The germline V and J ends were trimmed by 3 bases and 4 bases, with 6 bases remaining between them. The V gene's germline CDR1 is LNHDA and CDR2 SQIVND (reference sequence). CDR3 size: 12 residues. CDR3 DNA sequence: TGTGCCAGTAGTATGTATCTCTATGGCTACACCTTC. Encoded protein: CASSMYLYGYTF.

This clone came up a few times. V usage is TRBV6-6 and J usage is TRBJ1-1; unclear D gene. V was pared by 8 bases and J by 0 bases, with 7 bases between. Germline V gene sequence: CDR1 MNHNY, CDR2 SVGAGI (reference sequence). The CDR3 spans 12 residues. CDR3: CASRSMNTEAFF. For the CDR3, the DNA is TGTGCCAGCCGTAGTATGAACACTGAAGCTTTCTTT.

The V and J genes are TRBV2 and TRBJ2-7, with TRBD2 identical over 8 bases. The CDR3 loop spans 14 amino acids. Germline CDR1 and CDR2: SNHLY and FYNNEI. Germline trimming cut 8 bases from V and 5 bases from J; bases unmatched to any gene: 11. In nucleotides, the CDR3 is TGTGCCAGCTTGTTGGGCGGGAGGTCCCACGAGCAGTACTTC. As protein: CASLLGGRSHEQYF.

The chain employs TRBV25-1 and TRBJ2-5, with D perhaps matching TRBD2 (5 bases). Per the germline V gene, CDR1 is MGHDK and CDR2 is SYGVNS. V was trimmed by 2 bases and J by 3 bases, leaving 13 bases between them. This CDR3 comprises 15 residues. The CDR3 bases are TGTGCCAGCAGTGAACCCTTACCCGGGGAAGAGACCCAGTACTTC. This gives the protein CASSEPLPGEETQYF.

This sequence joins TRBV5-8 and TRBJ1-2; D unresolved. Looked up from germline, CDR1 is SGHTS and CDR2 is YDEGEE. V was cut by 5 bases and J by 2 bases, with 7 bases left in between. The CDR3 spans 12 residues. CDR3 amino acids: CASSRANYGYTF. In DNA, the CDR3 is TGTGCCAGCAGTAGGGCCAACTATGGCTACACCTTC.

This clone was counted a few times. The J gene is TRBJ2-7, the V gene TRBV27, with TRBD2 as a possible D gene (6 bases). V lost 3 bases to trimming and J lost 4 bases, with 10 bases between them. Germline V gives CDR1 MNHEY, CDR2 SMNVEV (reference sequence). The CDR3 runs to 13 residues. The DNA of the CDR3 is TGTGCCAGCAGTTTCGTTGCGGGATACGAGCAGTACTTC. This translates into CASSFVAGYEQYF.

V gene TRBV18 combines with J gene TRBJ2-5, with D tentatively TRBD2 (5 bases). With 2 bases removed from V and 0 bases from J, the gap between germline ends came to 10 bases. Germline V lookup: CDR1 KGHSH, CDR2 LQKENI. CDR3 length: 15 residues. CDR3 coding DNA: TGTGCCAGCTCACCAGTCAGGCGGGACCAAGAGACCCAGTACTTC. Protein sequence: CASSPVRRDQETQYF.

This clone was seen only once. The gene calls are TRBV14 and TRBJ2-7; no clear D. The CDR3 has 11 residues. Germline CDR1 is SGHDN and CDR2 is FVKESK. Trimming cost V 3 bases and J 2 bases, with 2 bases left between them. CDR3 sequence reads: CASSHAYEQYF. The CDR3 nucleotides read TGTGCCAGCAGCCATGCCTACGAGCAGTACTTC.

The chain joins TRBV5-1 to TRBJ1-2; D gene uncertain. The CDR3 consists of 15 residues. The ends were cut back, 0 bases at V and 3 bases at J, with 12 bases in the middle. Germline V gives CDR1 SGHRS, CDR2 YFSETQ. CDR3 coding DNA: TGCGCCAGCAGCTTGGCATATCGAGGAGACTATGGCTACACCTTC. Translated, it gives CASSLAYRGDYGYTF.

This clone has a handful of counts. The chain uses TRBV5-8 and TRBJ1-5, with 12 bases that match TRBD1. This CDR3 comprises 16 residues. Germline assignment: CDR1 SGHTS and CDR2 YDEGEE. V dropped 4 bases and J dropped 5; count of bases not matched to a gene: 7. Here the CDR3 reads CASSLPGDRGHQPQHF. The CDR3 DNA reads as TGTGCCAGCAGCCTCCCAGGGGACAGGGGGCATCAGCCCCAGCATTTT.

The genes are TRBV29-1 and TRBJ1-1; TRBD1 matches at 7 bases. CDR3 size: 13 residues. In germline, CDR1 is SQVTM, CDR2 ANQGSEA. With V trimmed by 5 bases and J by 1 base, 4 bases remained unmatched. CDR3 residues: CSVQDRKNTEAFF. The CDR3 region has the DNA TGCAGCGTTCAGGACAGGAAGAACACTGAAGCTTTCTTT.

This clone is a singleton in its sample. This rearrangement joins TRBV6-5 to TRBJ2-7; 9 bases match TRBD2. This CDR3 has 12 residues. Germline CDR1 and CDR2: MNHEY and SVGAGI. The CDR3 here is CASSAGGYEQYF. Here the CDR3 DNA reads TGTGCTAGCTCAGCGGGAGGCTACGAGCAGTACTTC.

The chain combines TRBV10-1 with TRBJ2-4, with 8 bases fitting TRBD2. Trimming cost V 4 bases and J 5 bases; bases outside gene matches: 10. Germline V gene lookup returns CDR1 WNHNN and CDR2 SYGVQD (reference sequence). This CDR3 spans 16 amino acids. The CDR3: CASSAQRGTEENIQYF. The DNA for the CDR3 is TGCGCCAGCAGTGCCCAGCGGGGGACCGAGGAAAACATTCAGTACTTC.

Only one count was recorded for this clone. The chain recombines TRBV7-9 with TRBJ2-3; possibly TRBD1 for D (6 bases). The CDR3 has 16 residues. The germline gives CDR1 SEHNR, CDR2 FQNEAQ (reference sequence). Trimming removed 5 bases at V and 2 bases at J, with 17 bases between. The CDR3: CASSRAGQTFTDTQYF. As DNA, the CDR3 is TGTGCCAGCAGCCGGGCTGGACAGACCTTCACAGATACGCAGTATTTT.

This chain uses TRBV25-1 with TRBJ2-7, with a tentative D call TRBD2 (7 bases). CDR3 length: 15 amino acids. V was cut by 1 base and J by 6 bases, with 16 bases left in between. From germline, CDR1 is MGHDK and CDR2 SYGVNS. The CDR3 loop reads CASSEWQRGGLEQYF. The CDR3, as DNA: TGTGCCAGCAGTGAATGGCAAAGGGGGGGGCTCGAGCAGTACTTC.

The V call is TRBV5-1, the J call TRBJ1-4; TRBD1 might be the D (5 bases). Germline V gene sequence: CDR1 SGHRS, CDR2 YFSETQ. Deletions cut 4 bases from V and 7 bases from J, with 20 bases between. The CDR3 runs to 16 residues. CDR3 nucleotides: TGCGCCAGCAGCCCTGGGACCGCGCTACGTGGTGAAAAACTGTTTTTT. This codes for CASSPGTALRGEKLFF. Variable domain in full (rest from reference TRBV5-1 and TRBJ1-4): KAGVTQTPRYLIKTRGQQVTLSCSPISGHRSVSWYQQTPGQGLQFLFEYFSETQRNKGNFPGRFSGRQFSNSRSEMNVSTLELGDSALYLCASSPGTALRGEKLFFGSGTQLSVL.

The gene calls are TRBV25-1 and TRBJ2-7; no firm D call. Trimming pared 3 bases from V and 3 bases from J, leaving 9 bases between. The CDR3 extends over 13 amino acids. Germline V gives CDR1 MGHDK, CDR2 SYGVNS. CDR3 sequence reads: CASSEVGGYEQYF. In DNA, the CDR3 is TGTGCCAGCAGTGAGGTTGGCGGCTACGAGCAGTACTTC.

The chain uses TRBV6-5 and TRBJ2-7, with 8 positions matching TRBD2. The CDR3 runs 15 residues. The V segment lost 6 bases and the J segment 6 bases; nucleotides outside the gene matches: 13. Germline CDR1 and CDR2: MNHEY and SVGAGI. The CDR3 DNA is TGTGCCAGCAGACTCGATGCGGCTAGCGGGCGCGAGCAGTACTTC. This gives the protein CASRLDAASGREQYF.

This chain connects TRBV10-3 to TRBJ2-7; TRBD1 is a possible D gene (7 bases). The CDR3 totals 13 residues. The V and J ends lost 3 bases and 4 bases respectively, with 10 bases between them. Germline V CDR1 and CDR2: ENHRY, SYGVKD. The CDR3: CAISDRGAYEQYF. CDR3 sequence (DNA): TGTGCCATCAGTGACAGGGGGGCTTACGAGCAGTACTTC.